Listed below are T cell receptor beta chains from one sample, sequenced in a study of PD-L1 blockade in urothelial cancer. TCRdb keeps only in-frame clones here, not all; method: immunoSEQ multiplex PCR. Among more than 55,000 clones, 81% were seen once, and the ten largest hold about 1.6%. Sequencing was performed on PBMCs, taken around atezolizumab (anti-PD-L1) treatment. These receptors originate from a man aged 65 to 85 with urothelial cancer. The CDR3 runs from the conserved cysteine through the conserved F or W. A D gene is named only where the DNA matches it firmly. Size is stated for part of the rows, as once, few or many counts, or as a class when the clone is expanded.

d_call	v_call	cdr3_length	clone_size	j_call	cdr3_aa	cdr3_nt
TRBD2	TRBV29-1	15	.	TRBJ2-3	CSGGGGIIGTDTQYF	TGCAGCGGTGGGGGAGGGATCATTGGCACAGATACGCAGTATTTT
.	TRBV7-9	13	few	TRBJ1-1	CASSLGVGGEAFF	TGTGCCAGCAGCTTAGGAGTCGGCGGTGAAGCTTTCTTT
TRBD1	TRBV7-2	15	.	TRBJ2-7	CASSFRGTGFYEQYF	TGTGCCAGCAGCTTTCGCGGGACAGGGTTCTACGAGCAGTACTTC
.	TRBV29-1	12	.	TRBJ2-7	CSVAGSSYEQYF	TGCAGCGTCGCGGGATCATCCTACGAGCAGTACTTC
.	TRBV11-3	13	.	TRBJ2-1	CASSPGLHNEQFF	TGTGCCAGCAGCCCGGGACTCCACAATGAGCAGTTCTTC
TRBD2	TRBV4-1	17	once	TRBJ2-1	CASSLPAREGPYNEQFF	TGCGCCAGCAGCCTCCCGGCGCGGGAGGGCCCCTACAATGAGCAGTTCTTC
TRBD1	TRBV7-9	15	.	TRBJ2-3	CASSPDRGRTDTQYF	TGTGCCAGCAGCCCCGACAGGGGGAGGACAGATACGCAGTATTTT
TRBD2	TRBV18	16	.	TRBJ2-3	CASSQMGGTYTDTQYF	TGTGCCAGCTCTCAAATGGGAGGGACCTACACAGATACGCAGTATTTT
.	TRBV5-1	13	few	TRBJ1-1	CASSFQAGDEAFF	TGCGCCAGCAGCTTTCAGGCAGGGGATGAAGCTTTCTTT
.	TRBV7-3	11	.	TRBJ1-5	CASSPRATQHF	TGTGCCAGCAGCCCCCGCGCGACCCAGCATTTT
.	TRBV7-2	15	.	TRBJ1-1	CASSLAGHMNTEAFF	TGTGCCAGCAGCTTAGCTGGACATATGAACACTGAAGCTTTCTTT
.	TRBV27	15	few	TRBJ2-2	CASSLEGANTGELFF	TGTGCCAGCAGTTTGGAGGGGGCTAACACCGGGGAGCTGTTTTTT
TRBD2	TRBV6-6	16	.	TRBJ2-3	CASSPRGLAGGDTQYF	TGTGCCAGCAGTCCCCGGGGACTAGCGGGGGGAGATACGCAGTATTTT
.	TRBV5-1	16	.	TRBJ1-1	CASSLEAVGGNTEAFF	TGCGCCAGCAGCTTGGAGGCCGTGGGGGGGAACACTGAAGCTTTCTTT
TRBD2	TRBV27	15	medium-sized	TRBJ2-3	CASSSLAGNTDTQYF	TGTGCCAGCAGTTCATTAGCGGGGAACACAGATACGCAGTATTTT
.	TRBV5-1	16	.	TRBJ2-3	CASSLGPGGSTDTQYF	TGCGCCAGCAGCTTGGGCCCAGGGGGGAGCACAGATACGCAGTATTTT
.	TRBV4-1	12	.	TRBJ2-7	CASSQWGGEQYF	TGCGCCAGCAGCCAATGGGGAGGCGAGCAGTACTTC
.	TRBV9	13	.	TRBJ1-2	CASSGTFNYGYTF	TGTGCCAGCAGCGGAACATTCAACTATGGCTACACCTTC
.	TRBV7-3	19	.	TRBJ2-6	CASSLKQGGGGSGANVLTF	TGTGCCAGCAGCTTAAAACAAGGTGGAGGAGGCTCTGGGGCCAACGTCCTGACTTTC
.	TRBV27	16	.	TRBJ2-5	CASSLGLAGRGETQYF	TGTGCCAGCAGTTTAGGGCTCGCGGGCCGGGGAGAGACCCAGTACTTC
TRBD1	TRBV29-1	13	few	TRBJ1-1	CSGTGTANTEAFF	TGCAGCGGTACCGGGACAGCGAACACTGAAGCTTTCTTT
.	TRBV6-1	13	.	TRBJ2-5	CASSGGREETQYF	TGTGCCAGCAGTGGCGGGCGGGAAGAGACCCAGTACTTC
TRBD2	TRBV5-4	14	.	TRBJ2-2	CASRLAGNTGELFF	TGTGCCAGCCGACTAGCGGGGAACACCGGGGAGCTGTTTTTT
TRBD2	TRBV7-2	15	once	TRBJ2-1	CASSLAISGINEQFF	TGTGCCAGCAGCTTAGCGATTAGCGGGATCAATGAGCAGTTCTTC
.	TRBV7-3	13	few	TRBJ1-1	CASSLTLQGEAFF	TGTGCCAGCAGCTTAACGTTACAGGGAGAAGCTTTCTTT
TRBD2	TRBV7-3	13	.	TRBJ2-5	CASAPGGEETQYF	TGTGCCAGCGCCCCGGGGGGAGAAGAGACCCAGTACTTC
.	TRBV19	13	.	TRBJ2-5	CACRGADRETQYF	TGTGCCTGCCGCGGAGCGGATCGGGAGACCCAGTACTTC
.	TRBV28	14	.	TRBJ2-2	CASTRVFNTGELFF	TGTGCCAGCACCAGGGTTTTTAACACCGGGGAGCTGTTTTTT
TRBD2	TRBV19	14	.	TRBJ2-7	CASSRGTSIHEQYF	TGTGCCAGTAGTAGGGGGACTAGCATCCACGAGCAGTACTTC
.	TRBV6-6	11	once	TRBJ2-3	CASISTDTQYF	TGTGCCAGCATTTCTACAGATACGCAGTATTTT
TRBD1	TRBV19	14	.	TRBJ2-7	CASSIVQGAREQYF	TGTGCCAGTAGTATAGTTCAGGGGGCGCGCGAGCAGTACTTC
TRBD2	TRBV5-6	16	.	TRBJ2-1	CASSLGSGRLYNEQFF	TGTGCCAGCAGCTTGGGCAGCGGGAGGCTCTACAATGAGCAGTTCTTC
.	TRBV2	13	few	TRBJ1-1	CASSEARLRGAFF	TGTGCCAGCAGTGAAGCGCGGTTGCGGGGAGCTTTCTTT
.	TRBV5-1	14	.	TRBJ1-1	CASSFRVGVPEAFF	TGCGCCAGCAGCTTCAGGGTTGGGGTCCCTGAAGCTTTCTTT
.	TRBV27	13	once	TRBJ2-1	CASSLEGYNEQFF	TGTGCCAGCAGCCTCGAGGGTTACAATGAGCAGTTCTTC
.	TRBV5-1	14	.	TRBJ1-1	CASSPLGGGTEAFF	TGCGCCAGCAGCCCTCTCGGGGGTGGCACTGAAGCTTTCTTT
.	TRBV6-5	14	.	TRBJ2-3	CASSLSGFTDTQYF	TGTGCCAGCAGCCTTAGCGGATTCACAGATACGCAGTATTTT
TRBD1	TRBV7-8	15	.	TRBJ2-2	CASSLGSGGSGELFF	TGTGCCAGCAGCTTAGGGTCAGGGGGAAGCGGGGAGCTGTTTTTT
.	TRBV5-1	13	.	TRBJ1-1	CASSFLRNTEAFF	TGCGCCAGCAGCTTTCTACGAAACACTGAAGCTTTCTTT
.	TRBV7-2	11	.	TRBJ2-3	CASTDSRIQYF	TGTGCCAGCACGGACTCCCGAATACAGTATTTT
.	TRBV19	19	.	TRBJ2-2	CASSIPRHAGVWNTGELFF	TGTGCCAGTAGTATACCCCGACATGCCGGTGTGTGGAATACCGGGGAGCTGTTTTTT
TRBD2	TRBV19	15	.	TRBJ2-1	CASSKSGSHYNEQFF	TGTGCCAGTAGTAAAAGCGGGAGTCACTACAATGAGCAGTTCTTC
.	TRBV12-2	15	.	TRBJ2-3	CASRSPGVGTDTQYF	TGTGCAAGTCGCTCCCCGGGGGTAGGCACAGATACGCAGTATTTT
TRBD1	TRBV19	14	.	TRBJ1-5	CASSTIRTGKPQHF	TGTGCCAGTAGTACTATACGGACAGGGAAGCCCCAGCATTTT
TRBD2	TRBV7-9	12	.	TRBJ2-7	CASEGLSYEQYF	TGTGCCAGCGAGGGACTATCCTACGAGCAGTACTTC
TRBD2	TRBV12-5	17	.	TRBJ2-2	CASGWTSGSSNTGELFF	TGTGCTAGTGGTTGGACTAGCGGGAGTTCGAACACCGGGGAGCTGTTTTTT
TRBD1	TRBV6-5	15	.	TRBJ2-3	CASTKTGMSADTQYF	TGTGCCAGCACCAAGACAGGGATGAGCGCAGATACGCAGTATTTT
.	TRBV10-1	14	few	TRBJ2-7	CASSEGHRSSEQYF	TGCGCCAGCAGTGAGGGACATAGAAGCTCCGAGCAGTACTTC
TRBD2	TRBV7-6	15	many	TRBJ2-7	CASSLGAGVQNEQYF	TGTGCCAGCAGCTTAGGAGCGGGAGTCCAGAACGAGCAGTACTTC
.	TRBV4-1	15	few	TRBJ2-1	CASSPGTHTTGEQFF	TGCGCCAGCAGCCCAGGGACTCACACAACGGGTGAGCAGTTCTTC
TRBD2	TRBV5-4	14	.	TRBJ2-3	CASSIAGGTDTQYF	TGTGCCAGCTCCATCGCGGGAGGAACAGATACGCAGTATTTT
.	TRBV5-1	16	.	TRBJ2-7	CASSPLIGQLTYEQYF	TGCGCCAGCAGCCCACTTATCGGACAGCTAACCTACGAGCAGTACTTC
TRBD2	TRBV7-8	14	.	TRBJ2-7	CASSAGLAGERQYF	TGTGCCAGCAGCGCCGGACTAGCGGGAGAGCGGCAGTACTTC
.	TRBV13	12	.	TRBJ1-1	CASSPWNTEAFF	TGTGCCAGCAGCCCCTGGAACACTGAAGCTTTCTTT
TRBD1	TRBV10-3	14	.	TRBJ2-1	CAISGQESYNEQFF	TGTGCCATCAGCGGACAGGAGTCCTACAATGAGCAGTTCTTC
TRBD2	TRBV7-3	15	once	TRBJ2-3	CASSLTSGFTDTQYF	TGTGCCAGCAGCCTTACTAGCGGATTCACAGATACGCAGTATTTT
.	TRBV4-2	16	.	TRBJ2-1	CASSQEKRGFGNEQFF	TGTGCCAGCAGCCAAGAGAAGCGCGGCTTTGGGAATGAGCAGTTCTTC
.	TRBV30	11	few	TRBJ1-1	CASSRGTEAFF	TGTGCCTCCTCCCGGGGCACTGAAGCTTTCTTT
TRBD1	TRBV5-1	15	.	TRBJ2-5	CASSLGTGGRETQYF	TGCGCCAGCAGCTTGGGGACAGGGGGGCGCGAGACCCAGTACTTC
.	TRBV7-9	15	.	TRBJ1-5	CASSLDGQINQPQHF	TGTGCCAGCAGCTTAGACGGACAGATCAATCAGCCCCAGCATTTT